Following are 3 T cell receptor beta chains from one sample sequenced in a study of blood T cell repertoires in COVID-19. TCRdb's table, derived via immunoSEQ multiplex PCR, lists solely in-frame clones and lacks some. The table records fewer than 200,000 clones, just over 85% of them present only once. Sequencing was done on a sample of PBMCs or T cells enriched from blood (not recorded which). These receptors were obtained from a woman aged 18-35 years who had recovered from COVID-19.

The rearrangement joins TRBV3-1 (or the pseudogene TRBV3-2) to TRBJ1-2; 7 bases align to TRBD1. The CDR3 is 17 residues long. Germline CDR1 is LGHDT and CDR2 is YNNKEL (reference sequence). V lost 0 bases to trimming and J lost 0 bases; unmatched junction nucleotides: 7. CDR3 sequence reads: CASSQEGRGAPNYGYTF. The CDR3 bases are TGTGCCAGCAGCCAAGAAGGCAGGGGGGCACCTAACTATGGCTACACCTTC.

The chain links TRBV5-1 to TRBJ2-2; perhaps TRBD2 as D (6 bases). Germline-derived CDR1 and CDR2 are SGHRS and YFSETQ. Trimming left V 3 bases short and J 3 bases short, with 12 bases between. CDR3 size: 15 residues. In nucleotides, the CDR3 is TGCGCCAGCAGCTCCCGACTAGGAGACACCGGGGAGCTGTTTTTT. As protein: CASSSRLGDTGELFF.

CDR3 coding DNA: TGTGCCAGCAGCTTAAGCGGGGAATGGGATACGCAGTATTTT. Its translation is CASSLSGEWDTQYF. This chain uses TRBV7-9 with TRBJ2-3; 7 nucleotides line up with TRBD2. The CDR3 covers 14 residues. Germline CDR1 SEHNR, CDR2 FQNEAQ (reference sequence). J lost 6 bases, V lost 2 bases, and 5 bases had no gene match.